This is a list of T cell receptor beta chains from one sample in a study of shared clonotypes between healthy human individuals. The protocol was immunoSEQ multiplex PCR, while the TCRdb copy is restricted to in-frame clones and leaves out a portion. The sample gives around 1.9 million clones, 90% to 95% of which show up once; about 1.5% is in the top ten. The sequenced sample consisted of naive CD8+ T cells from PBMCs. The receptor set was obtained from a man aged 18 to 35 in good health. Some clones in this sample may be carry-over from other donors' samples. The CDR3 runs from the conserved cysteine through the conserved F or W. The D gene is left open where the match is weak. Expanded clones get a size class; other rows say once, few or many, or leave the size out.

cdr3_aa	cdr3_nt	j_call	clone_size	d_call	v_call	cdr3_length
CATLDRESYEQYF	TGTGCCACCTTAGACAGGGAATCTTACGAGCAGTACTTC	TRBJ2-7	.	TRBD1	TRBV28	13
CASSFPGPEQFF	TGTGCCAGCAGTTTCCCTGGCCCGGAGCAGTTCTTC	TRBJ2-1	.	.	TRBV27	12
CAISESPAPGRNTQYF	TGTGCCATCAGTGAGTCCCCGGCCCCCGGACGCAATACGCAGTATTTT	TRBJ2-3	.	.	TRBV10-3	16
CASSGVTLGNRGELFF	TGTGCCAGCAGTGGGGTGACATTAGGGAATCGCGGGGAGCTGTTTTTT	TRBJ2-2	.	.	TRBV25-1	16
CASSLIPPTKETQYF	TGTGCCAGCAGCTTGATCCCCCCCACAAAAGAGACCCAGTACTTC	TRBJ2-5	.	.	TRBV5-4	15
CASSPDRGAYEQYF	TGTGCCAGCAGTCCGGACAGGGGGGCCTACGAGCAGTACTTC	TRBJ2-7	.	TRBD1	TRBV6-5	14
CASSISPTGPQHF	TGTGCCAGCAGTATTAGCCCGACGGGGCCCCAGCATTTT	TRBJ1-5	.	.	TRBV27	13
CASSDRDSQFF	TGTGCCAGCAGCGACCGGGACTCGCAGTTCTTC	TRBJ2-1	.	.	TRBV9	11
CASSDSRDRGTPHGYTF	TGTGCCAGCAGTGACTCGAGGGACAGGGGGACGCCCCATGGCTACACCTTC	TRBJ1-2	.	TRBD1	TRBV6-4	17
CASSLNRDRGERVTEAFF	TGTGCCAGCAGCCTAAACCGGGACAGGGGTGAAAGGGTCACTGAAGCTTTCTTT	TRBJ1-1	.	TRBD1	TRBV9	18
CASSLLLARTQYF	TGTGCCAGCAGTTTATTGCTGGCCAGGACGCAGTATTTT	TRBJ2-3	once	.	TRBV27	13
CASSPLGRTYEQYF	TGTGCCAGCAGTCCCTTGGGGCGGACCTACGAGCAGTACTTC	TRBJ2-7	.	.	TRBV27	14
CASSLSAGGSYEQYF	TGTGCCAGCAGTTTATCGGCAGGGGGGTCCTACGAGCAGTACTTC	TRBJ2-7	.	.	TRBV27	15
CASSLDRDSLAKNIQYF	TGTGCCAGCAGCTTGGATCGGGATTCACTGGCCAAAAACATTCAGTACTTC	TRBJ2-4	.	.	TRBV5-6	17
CASNRPRTGPTYEQYF	TGTGCCAGCAACCGCCCCCGGACAGGGCCTACCTACGAGCAGTACTTC	TRBJ2-7	.	TRBD1	TRBV28	16
CASSLYEGPYTEAFF	TGCGCCAGCAGCTTGTATGAGGGACCCTACACTGAAGCTTTCTTT	TRBJ1-1	.	.	TRBV5-1	15
CASSEVARGTGELFF	TGTGCCAGCAGTGAAGTAGCCAGGGGCACCGGGGAGCTGTTTTTT	TRBJ2-2	.	.	TRBV6-4	15